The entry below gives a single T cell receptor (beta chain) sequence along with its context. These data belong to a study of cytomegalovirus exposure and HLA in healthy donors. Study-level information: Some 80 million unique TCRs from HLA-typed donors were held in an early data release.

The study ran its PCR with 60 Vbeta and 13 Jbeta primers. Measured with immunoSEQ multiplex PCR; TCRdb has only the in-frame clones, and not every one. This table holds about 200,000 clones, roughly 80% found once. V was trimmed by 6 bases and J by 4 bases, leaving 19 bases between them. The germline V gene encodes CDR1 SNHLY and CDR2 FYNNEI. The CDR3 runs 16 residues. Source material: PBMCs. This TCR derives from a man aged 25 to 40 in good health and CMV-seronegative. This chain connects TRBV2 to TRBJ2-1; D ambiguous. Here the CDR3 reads CASRYNPVVTYNEQFF. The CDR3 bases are TGTGCCAGCAGATATAATCCGGTCGTCACGTACAATGAGCAGTTCTTC.